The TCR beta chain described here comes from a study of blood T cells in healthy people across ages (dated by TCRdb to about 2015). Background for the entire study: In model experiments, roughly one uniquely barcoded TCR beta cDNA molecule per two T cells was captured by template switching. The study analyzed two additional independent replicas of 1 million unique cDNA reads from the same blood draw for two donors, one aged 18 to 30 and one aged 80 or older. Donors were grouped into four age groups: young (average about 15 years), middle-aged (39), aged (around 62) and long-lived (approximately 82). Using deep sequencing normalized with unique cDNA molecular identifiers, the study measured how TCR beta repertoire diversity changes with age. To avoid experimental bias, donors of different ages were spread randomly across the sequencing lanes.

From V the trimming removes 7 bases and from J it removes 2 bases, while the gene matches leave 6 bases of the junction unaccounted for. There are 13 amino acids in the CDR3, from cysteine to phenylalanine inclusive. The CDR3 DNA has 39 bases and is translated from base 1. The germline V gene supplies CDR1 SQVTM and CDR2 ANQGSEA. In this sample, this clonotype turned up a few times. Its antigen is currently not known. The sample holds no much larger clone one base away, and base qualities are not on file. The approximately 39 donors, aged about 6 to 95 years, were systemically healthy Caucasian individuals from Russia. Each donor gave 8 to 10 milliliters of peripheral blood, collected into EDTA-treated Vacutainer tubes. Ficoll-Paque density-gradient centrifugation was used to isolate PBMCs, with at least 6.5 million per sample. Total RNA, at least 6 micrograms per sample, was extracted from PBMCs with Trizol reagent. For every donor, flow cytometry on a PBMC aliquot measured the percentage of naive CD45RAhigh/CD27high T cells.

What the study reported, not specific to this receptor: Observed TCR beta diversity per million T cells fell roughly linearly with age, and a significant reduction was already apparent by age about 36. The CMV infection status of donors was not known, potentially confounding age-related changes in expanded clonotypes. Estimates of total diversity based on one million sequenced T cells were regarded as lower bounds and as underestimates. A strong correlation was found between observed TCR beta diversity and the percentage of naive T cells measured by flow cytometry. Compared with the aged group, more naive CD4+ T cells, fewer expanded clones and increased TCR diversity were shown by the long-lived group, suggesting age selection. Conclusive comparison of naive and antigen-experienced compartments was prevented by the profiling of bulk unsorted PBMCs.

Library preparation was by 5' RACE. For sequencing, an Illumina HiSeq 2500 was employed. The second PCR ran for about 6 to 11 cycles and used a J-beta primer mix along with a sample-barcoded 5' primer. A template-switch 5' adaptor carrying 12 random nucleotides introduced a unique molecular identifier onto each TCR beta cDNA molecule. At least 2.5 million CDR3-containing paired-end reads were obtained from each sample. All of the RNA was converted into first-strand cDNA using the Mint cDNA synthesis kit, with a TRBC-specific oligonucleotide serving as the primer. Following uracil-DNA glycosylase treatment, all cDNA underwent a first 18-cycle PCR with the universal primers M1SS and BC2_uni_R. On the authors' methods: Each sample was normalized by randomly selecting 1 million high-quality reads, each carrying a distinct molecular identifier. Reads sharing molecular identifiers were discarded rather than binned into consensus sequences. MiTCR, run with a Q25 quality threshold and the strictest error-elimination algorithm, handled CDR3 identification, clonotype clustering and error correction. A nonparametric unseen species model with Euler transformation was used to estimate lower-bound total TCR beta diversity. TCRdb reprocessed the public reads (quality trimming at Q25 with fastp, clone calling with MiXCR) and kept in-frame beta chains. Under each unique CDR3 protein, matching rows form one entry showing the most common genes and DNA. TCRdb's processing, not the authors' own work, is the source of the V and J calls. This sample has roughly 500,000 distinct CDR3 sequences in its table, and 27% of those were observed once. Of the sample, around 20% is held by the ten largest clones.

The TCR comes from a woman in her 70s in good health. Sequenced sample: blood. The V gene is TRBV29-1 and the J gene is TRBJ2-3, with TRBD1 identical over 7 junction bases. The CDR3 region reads CSATGFDTDTQYF. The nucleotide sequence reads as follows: TGCAGCGCGACAGGGTTCGACACAGATACGCAGTATTTT.